The entry below gives a single TCR beta chain sequence along with its context. Its antigen is not yet known. No base quality values were provided; no much bigger clone lies one nucleotide off. V gives up 2 bases and J gives up 3 bases, and the segment between their germline ends measures 4 bases. The CDR3, cysteine through phenylalanine, is 13 amino acids long. Here the CDR3 DNA is all that survives: 39 bases in frame from base 1. The germline V gene supplies CDR1 SGHNT and CDR2 YENEEA. This specimen belongs to a study of shared clonotypes between healthy human individuals (TCRdb year 2020). Describing the broader study: The cohort included a few men and a couple of women between 18 and 49 years of age. To estimate repertoire size and how much clonotype sharing occurs between individuals, the study deeply sequenced the blood TCR repertoires of several healthy adults. Libraries were prepared and TCR repertoires were sequenced by different laboratories using diverse techniques, in order to increase sequencing depth and limit assay-specific biases. Each donor's leukapheresis produced roughly between about 0.85 and 10 billion PBMCs.

Beyond this particular receptor, the publication reports: Pairwise subsampling led to the expectation that sequencing depth would affect the degree of clonotype sharing among donors. Sampling was restricted to blood, and TCR repertoires in tissues likely differ from the TCR repertoires found in blood. The small number of donors limited the genetic and exposure-history diversity represented.

Donors were healthy HIV-negative adults with no recently reported acute infections or vaccinations. Every donor was a Caucasian adult residing in Nashville, Tennessee, USA. In the unsorted samples, some 100 million PBMCs were counted, and genomic DNA was extracted using the QIAamp DNA Blood Mini kit. Blood was collected by leukapheresis, and PBMCs were isolated by Ficoll-Histopaque density gradient centrifugation and then cryopreserved in liquid nitrogen vapor phase. Using the deep immunoSEQ assay, TCR CDR3 regions were amplified from genomic DNA by multiplex PCR. Extracted genomic DNA from each cell subset was spread evenly across all wells of several immunoSEQ 96-well plates, with each plate serving as a replicate. For unsorted PBMC, approximately 290 ng of genomic DNA, equivalent to approximately 30,000 T cell genomes, went into each replicate PCR. Unsorted PBMC genomic DNA was sequenced across ten immunoSEQ deep assay plates. The purified libraries were quantified using a Qubit 3.0 fluorometer, sized with a Bioanalyzer 2100, and then quantified again using the KAPA Library Quantification kit. A separate single-read 150-cycle Illumina NextSeq 550 flow cell was used to sequence each immunoSEQ 96-well plate. In the original analysis: Because the immunoSEQ output included only junctional sequences and no quality scores, the filtering could not be the same as the filtering used for full-length reads. Sequences were annotated with PyIR, a Python wrapper for IgBLAST v1.9, using IMGT germline references to assign V/J genes and CDR3. Reads with weak V/J assignments (E-value above 1e-6), missing CDR3, stop codons, out-of-frame junctions, or ambiguous translated residues were removed. A V3J clonotype was defined by an identical inferred V gene, J gene, and CDR3 amino acid sequence. The percentage overlap between two repertoires was calculated by dividing the number of shared unique clonotypes by the size of the smaller repertoire. Repertoire richness was assessed with RTK rarefaction, the Chao1 estimator, and Recon v2.1 estimates of unobserved clonotypes. TCRdb carries this immuneACCESS record with in-frame sequences only. Its versions omit some clonotypes, under half of them owing to an unresolved V gene in the studies checked, with the rest unexplained. Clonal size and the V and J genes are those of that table, whereas D and trimming came from the DNA. Within this sample are about 480,000 clones, with 60% to 85% of them counted one time only. The ten largest clones add up to under 15% of the sample.

The receptor comes from a woman in her thirties or forties in good health. Some clones in this sample may be carry-over from other donors' samples. The sequenced sample was PBMCs. The chain uses TRBV11-3 and TRBJ2-2; the D gene assignment is ambiguous. DNA sequence: TGTGCCAGCAGCTTACCGGACACCGGGGAGCTGTTTTTT. Its protein product is CASSLPDTGELFF.